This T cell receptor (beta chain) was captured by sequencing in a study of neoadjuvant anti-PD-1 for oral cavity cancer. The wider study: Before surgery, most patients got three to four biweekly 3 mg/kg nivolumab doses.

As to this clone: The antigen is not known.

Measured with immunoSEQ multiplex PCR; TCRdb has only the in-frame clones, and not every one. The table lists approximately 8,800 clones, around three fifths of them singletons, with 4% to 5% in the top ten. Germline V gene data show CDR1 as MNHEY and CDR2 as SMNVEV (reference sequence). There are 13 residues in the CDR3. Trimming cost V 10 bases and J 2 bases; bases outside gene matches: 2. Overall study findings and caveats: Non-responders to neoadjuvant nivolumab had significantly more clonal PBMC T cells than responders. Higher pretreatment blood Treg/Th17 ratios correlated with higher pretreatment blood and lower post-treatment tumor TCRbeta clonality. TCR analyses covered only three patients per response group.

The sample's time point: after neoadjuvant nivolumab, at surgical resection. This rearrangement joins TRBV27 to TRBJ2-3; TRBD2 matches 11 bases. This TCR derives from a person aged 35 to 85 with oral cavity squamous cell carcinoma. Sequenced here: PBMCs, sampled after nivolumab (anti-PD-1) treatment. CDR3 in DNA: TGTGCCACGGGACTAGCGGCCACAGATACGCAGTATTTT. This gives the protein CATGLAATDTQYF.